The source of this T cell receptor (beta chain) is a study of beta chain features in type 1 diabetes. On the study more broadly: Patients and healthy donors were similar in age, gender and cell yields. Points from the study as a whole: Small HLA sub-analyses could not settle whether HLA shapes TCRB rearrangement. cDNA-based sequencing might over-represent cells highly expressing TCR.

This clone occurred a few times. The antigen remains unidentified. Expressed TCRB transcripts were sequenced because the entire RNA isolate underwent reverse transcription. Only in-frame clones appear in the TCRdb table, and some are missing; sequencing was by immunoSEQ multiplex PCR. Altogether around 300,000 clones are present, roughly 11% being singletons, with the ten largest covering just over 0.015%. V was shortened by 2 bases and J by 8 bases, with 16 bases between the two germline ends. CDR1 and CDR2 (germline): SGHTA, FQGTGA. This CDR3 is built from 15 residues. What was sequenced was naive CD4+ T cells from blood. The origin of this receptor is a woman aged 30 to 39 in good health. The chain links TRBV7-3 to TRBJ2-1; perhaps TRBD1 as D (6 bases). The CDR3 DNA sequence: TGTGCCAGCAGCTTAGAAGGGGGTTGGGGTCATGAGCAGTTCTTC. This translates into CASSLEGGWGHEQFF.